One and the same sample provided the 17 T cell receptor beta chains below, sequenced in a study of identical twins. Via MiXCR, TCRdb re-called the 5' RACE reads, giving one row per CDR3 protein. The sample lists 450,000 or so distinct CDR3 sequences, roughly 26% occurring once. These data also featured in a second study, about T cells expressing NK-cell markers.

The sample taken for sequencing was CD4+ T cells sorted from blood. Every receptor here comes from a woman aged 18 to 35 in good health.

This sequence joins TRBV10-3 and TRBJ2-3, with 7 bases that match TRBD1. V lost 5 bases to trimming and J lost 0 bases; unmatched junction nucleotides: 5. The length of the CDR3 is 15 residues. CDR1 and CDR2 from the germline V gene are ENHRY and SYGVKD. CDR3 nucleotides: TGTGCCATCAGTCACAGGGGCCCCAGCACAGATACGCAGTATTTT. Protein product: CAISHRGPSTDTQYF.

The chain recombines TRBV7-9 with TRBJ2-3; tentative D call: TRBD1 (5 bases). V was pared by 1 base and J by 10 bases, with 12 bases between. Germline CDR1 reads SEHNR; CDR2 reads FQNEAQ (reference sequence). CDR3 length: 13 amino acids. The CDR3 is CASSLGTAGPQYF. CDR3 in DNA: TGTGCCAGCAGCTTAGGTACAGCAGGGCCGCAGTATTTT.

This clonotype has a handful of counts. This chain uses TRBV4-1 with TRBJ1-5; D is ambiguous. The CDR3 runs to 15 residues. Deletions cut 3 bases from V and 0 bases from J, with 9 bases between. Per the germline V gene, CDR1 is MGHRA and CDR2 is YSYEKL. This CDR3 is CASSQRQGSNQPQHF. CDR3 in DNA: TGCGCCAGCAGCCAGAGACAAGGTAGCAATCAGCCCCAGCATTTT.

The chain has TRBV18 and TRBJ2-2; TRBD1 might be the D (5 bases). V was clipped by 10 bases and J by 2 bases, with 11 bases between them. CDR1 is KGHSH and CDR2 is LQKENI in the germline V gene. CDR3 length equals 13 residues. The CDR3 region has the DNA TGTGCCACGGACACGGTAAACACCGGGGAGCTGTTTTTT. This codes for CATDTVNTGELFF.

The chain employs TRBV15 and TRBJ2-5; D may correspond to TRBD1 or TRBD2 (5 bases each). CDR1 LNHNV and CDR2 YYDKDF come from the germline V gene (reference sequence). V was pared by 2 bases and J by 5 bases, with 15 bases between. This CDR3 has 15 amino acids. CDR3 nucleotide sequence: TGTGCCACCAGCAGATCCCCGGGGCTCGGGGAGACCCAGTACTTC. Protein sequence: CATSRSPGLGETQYF.

Only a few counts were recorded for this clonotype. The genes are TRBV20-1 and TRBJ2-3; D not certain. V was pared by 5 bases and J by 6 bases, with 15 bases between. This CDR3 spans 13 amino acids. CDR1 and CDR2 (germline): DFQATT, SNEGSKA (reference sequence). The DNA for the CDR3 is TGCAGTGCTGTTTCCAATCGCGAGGATACGCAGTATTTT. Its protein product is CSAVSNREDTQYF.

This chain uses TRBV29-1 with TRBJ1-1; tentatively, D is TRBD1 (6 bases). V shed 5 bases and J shed 0 bases, with 7 bases lying between them. CDR1 and CDR2 (germline): SQVTM, ANQGSEA. The CDR3 runs to 12 residues. The CDR3 DNA reads TGCAGCGTTCGGACAGTGAACACTGAAGCTTTCTTT. This sequence encodes CSVRTVNTEAFF. Using reference TRBV29-1 and TRBJ1-1 for the parts outside the CDR3, the full variable domain is SAVISQKPSRDICQRGTSLTIQCQVDSQVTMMFWYRQQPGQSLTLIATANQGSEATYESGFVIDKFPISRPNLTFSTLTVSNMSPEDSSIYLCSVRTVNTEAFFGQGTRLTVV.

This clonotype was seen more than once but under ten times. V is TRBV20-1 and J is TRBJ1-5; a possible D gene is TRBD1 (6 bases). This CDR3 contains 14 residues. The germline V and J ends were trimmed by 0 bases and 7 bases, with 13 bases remaining between them. Germline CDR1 and CDR2: DFQATT and SNEGSKA (reference sequence). CDR3 nucleotides: TGCAGTGCTAGAGATTTACAGGGTTTGCAGCCCCAGCATTTT. Protein: CSARDLQGLQPQHF.

This clonotype was counted many times. The chain joins TRBV5-5 to TRBJ2-2, with D uncertain. This CDR3 comprises 12 residues. Germline lookup yields CDR1 SGHKS and CDR2 YYEKEE (reference sequence). Trimming cost V 3 bases and J 4 bases, with 4 bases left between them. The CDR3: CASSSITGELFF. CDR3 in DNA: TGTGCCAGCAGCTCTATCACCGGGGAGCTGTTTTTT.

The CDR3 DNA reads as TGTGCCAGCAGTGACCAGACTAGCGGATATCGGTTCTTC. Translating gives CASSDQTSGYRFF. The gene calls are TRBV6-1 and TRBJ2-1; 9 positions agree with TRBD2. This CDR3 has 13 residues. The V segment lost 3 bases and the J segment 15 bases; nucleotides outside the gene matches: 9. Germline CDR1 MNHNS, CDR2 SASEGT.

This clonotype was counted ten times or more. The V and J genes are TRBV9 and TRBJ2-7, with D possibly being TRBD1 or TRBD2 (6 bases each). The CDR3 is 16 amino acids. The germline V gene has CDR1 SGDLS and CDR2 YYNGEE. V lost 3 bases, J lost 6 bases, and 22 bases lay in between. CDR3 region: CASSGSGLRLGGEQYF. The CDR3 nucleotides are TGTGCCAGCAGCGGGTCGGGGCTGAGACTAGGGGGCGAGCAGTACTTC.

The gene calls are TRBV11-1 and TRBJ2-1, with 10 bases matching TRBD2. This CDR3 has 18 amino acids. V lost 4 bases, J lost 7 bases, and 16 bases stayed unmatched. Germline CDR1 reads SGHAT; CDR2 reads FQDESV (reference sequence). The CDR3 protein is CASSSSSGAGGSRNEQFF. For the CDR3, the DNA is TGTGCCAGCAGCTCCTCTTCGGGAGCGGGAGGGTCACGAAATGAGCAGTTCTTC. Supplemented by reference TRBV11-1 and TRBJ2-1, the full variable domain reads EAEVAQSPRYKITEKSQAVAFWCDPISGHATLYWYRQILGQGPELLVQFQDESVVDDSQLPKDRFSAERLKGVDSTLKIQPAELGDSAMYLCASSSSSGAGGSRNEQFFGPGTRLTVL.

This clonotype occurred a few times. The chain employs TRBV11-2 and TRBJ1-4, with TRBD1 as a possible D gene (6 bases). V was trimmed by 2 bases and J by 4 bases, leaving 11 bases between them. The germline CDR1 and CDR2 sequences are SGHAT and FQNNGV. The CDR3 is made up of 15 amino acids. CDR3 sequence reads: CASSLSWGHNEKLFF. The CDR3 coding sequence is TGTGCCAGCAGCTTAAGCTGGGGGCATAATGAAAAACTGTTTTTT.

This clonotype was seen only a few times. The chain joins TRBV14 to TRBJ2-1; 8 positions agree with TRBD2. The CDR3 runs 17 residues. V lost 1 base to trimming and J lost 4 bases; unmatched junction nucleotides: 9. Germline values: CDR1 SGHDN, CDR2 FVKESK. The CDR3 protein is CASSQAAAGDRYNEQFF. The CDR3 nucleotides are TGTGCCAGCAGCCAAGCAGCAGCGGGAGATCGGTACAATGAGCAGTTCTTC.

The rearrangement uses TRBV2 and TRBJ2-7; 11 nucleotides agree with TRBD2. The germline V gene encodes CDR1 SNHLY and CDR2 FYNNEI. The CDR3 extends over 14 amino acids. After removal of 7 bases from V and 3 bases from J, the junction contained 5 bases not matched to a gene. The DNA for the CDR3 is TGTGCCAGCAAAACCGGGACTAGCGGCTACGAGCAGTACTTC. Its protein is CASKTGTSGYEQYF.

The chain is built from TRBV10-2 and TRBJ1-2, with no clear D. Trimming stripped 3 bases from V and 4 bases from J, with 6 bases between. This CDR3 spans 12 amino acids. CDR1 and CDR2 from the germline V gene are WSHSY and SAAADI. DNA for the CDR3: TGCGCCAGCAGTGATGTCATCTATGGCTACACCTTC. This gives the protein CASSDVIYGYTF.

The V and J genes are TRBV5-1 and TRBJ2-5; 14 bases match TRBD2. V lost 5 bases and J lost 3; bases outside the gene matches: 6. CDR1 and CDR2 (germline): SGHRS, YFSETQ. The CDR3 runs 16 residues. DNA of the CDR3: TGCGCCAGCAGGACCGGGACTAGCGGGGGAGAAGAGACCCAGTACTTC. Residues: CASRTGTSGGEETQYF.